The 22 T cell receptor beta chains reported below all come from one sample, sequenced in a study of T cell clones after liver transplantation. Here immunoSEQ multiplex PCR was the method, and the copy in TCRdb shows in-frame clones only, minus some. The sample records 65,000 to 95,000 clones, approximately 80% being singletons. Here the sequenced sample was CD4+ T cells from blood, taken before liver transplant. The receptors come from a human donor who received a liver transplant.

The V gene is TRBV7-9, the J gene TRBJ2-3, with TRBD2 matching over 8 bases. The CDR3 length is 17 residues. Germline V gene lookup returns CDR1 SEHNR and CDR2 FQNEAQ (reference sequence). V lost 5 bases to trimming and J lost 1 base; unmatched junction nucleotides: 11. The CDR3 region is CASSPPQGREGTDTQYF. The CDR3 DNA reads TGTGCCAGCAGCCCCCCCCAGGGGCGGGAGGGCACAGATACGCAGTATTTT.

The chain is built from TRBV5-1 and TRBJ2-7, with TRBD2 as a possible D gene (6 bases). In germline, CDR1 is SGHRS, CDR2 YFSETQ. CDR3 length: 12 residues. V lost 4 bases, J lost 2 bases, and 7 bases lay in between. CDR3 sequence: CASSGGAYEQYF. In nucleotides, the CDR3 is TGCGCCAGCAGCGGAGGGGCCTACGAGCAGTACTTC.

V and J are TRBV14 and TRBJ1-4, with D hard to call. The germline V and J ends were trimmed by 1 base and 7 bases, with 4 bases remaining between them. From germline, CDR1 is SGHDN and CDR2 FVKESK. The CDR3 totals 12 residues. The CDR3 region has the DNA TGTGCCAGCAGCCAAGGGGGTGAAAAACTGTTTTTT. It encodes CASSQGGEKLFF.

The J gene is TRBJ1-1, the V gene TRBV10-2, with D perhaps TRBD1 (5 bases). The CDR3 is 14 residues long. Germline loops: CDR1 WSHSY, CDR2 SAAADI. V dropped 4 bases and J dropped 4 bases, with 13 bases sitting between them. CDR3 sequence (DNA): TGCGCCAGCAGTGGTGGTGGGGGTATCACTGAAGCTTTCTTT. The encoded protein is CASSGGGGITEAFF.

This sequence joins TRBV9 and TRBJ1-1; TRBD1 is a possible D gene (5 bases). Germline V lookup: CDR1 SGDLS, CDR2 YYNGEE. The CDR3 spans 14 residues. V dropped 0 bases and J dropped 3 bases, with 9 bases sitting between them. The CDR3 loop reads CASSVDLGDTEAFF. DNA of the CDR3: TGTGCCAGCAGCGTAGATTTGGGGGACACTGAAGCTTTCTTT.

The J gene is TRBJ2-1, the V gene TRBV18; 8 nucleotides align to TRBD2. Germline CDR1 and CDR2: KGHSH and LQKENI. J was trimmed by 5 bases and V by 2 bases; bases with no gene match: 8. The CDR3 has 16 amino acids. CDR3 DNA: TGTGCCAGCTCACCAGCGCGTCTAGCGGGTAACAATGAGCAGTTCTTC. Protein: CASSPARLAGNNEQFF.

CDR3 region: CASSEAWTLAPQYF. The CDR3, as DNA: TGTGCCAGCAGTGAAGCGTGGACCCTGGCTCCGCAGTATTTT. The J gene is TRBJ2-3, the V gene TRBV6-1; D remains unclear. This CDR3 comprises 14 residues. V lost 0 bases, J lost 10 bases, and 14 bases lay in between. CDR1 is MNHNS, CDR2 SASEGT, per germline.

The CDR3: CASGRDRQETQYF. CDR3 sequence (DNA): TGTGCCAGCGGACGGGACAGACAAGAGACCCAGTACTTC. V and J are TRBV27 and TRBJ2-5; 7 nucleotides agree with TRBD1. CDR1 is MNHEY and CDR2 is SMNVEV in the germline V gene (reference sequence). The junction had 5 bases not matched to a gene; V was cut back by 8 bases and J by 2 bases. CDR3 size: 13 residues.

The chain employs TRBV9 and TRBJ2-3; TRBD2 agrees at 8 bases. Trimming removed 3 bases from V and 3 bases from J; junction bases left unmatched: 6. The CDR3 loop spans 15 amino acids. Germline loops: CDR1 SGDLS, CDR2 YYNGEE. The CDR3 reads CASSEREGGTDTQYF. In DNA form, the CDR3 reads TGTGCCAGCAGCGAACGGGAGGGGGGGACAGATACGCAGTATTTT.

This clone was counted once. The CDR3 reads CASGDTNYGYTF. CDR3 in DNA: TGTGCCAGTGGAGACACCAACTATGGCTACACCTTC. The J gene is TRBJ1-2, the V gene TRBV6-4, with D unclear. This CDR3 is built from 12 residues. The ends were cut back, 9 bases at V and 2 bases at J, with 10 bases in the middle. CDR1 is MRHNA, CDR2 SNTAGT, per germline.

CDR3 nucleotide sequence: TGTGCCAGCAGCACGAGGGGCACTGAAGCTTTCTTT. As protein: CASSTRGTEAFF. The chain couples TRBV2 to TRBJ1-1; possibly TRBD1 for D (5 bases). The CDR3 covers 12 residues. CDR1 and CDR2 from the germline V gene are SNHLY and FYNNEI. Trimming removed 6 bases from V and 4 bases from J, with 9 bases in between. The full variable domain, in which reference TRBV2 and TRBJ1-1 provide the parts outside the CDR3, is EPEVTQTPSHQVTQMGQEVILRCVPISNHLYFYWYRQILGQKVEFLVSFYNNEISEKSEIFDDQFSVERPDGSNFTLKIRSTKLEDSAMYFCASSTRGTEAFFGQGTRLTVV.

The CDR3 protein is CAISDLTSGVYNEQFF. CDR3 sequence (DNA): TGTGCCATCAGTGATTTGACTAGCGGAGTCTACAATGAGCAGTTCTTC. The J gene is TRBJ2-1, the V gene TRBV10-3; TRBD2 aligns across 9 bases. Germline lookup yields CDR1 ENHRY and CDR2 SYGVKD. J gave up 3 bases and V 3 bases, and 6 bases lay outside the gene matches. This CDR3 is built from 16 residues.

CDR3 protein: CASSLNALGSTNTGELFF. DNA for the CDR3: TGTGCCAGCAGCTTAAACGCCTTGGGGTCAACGAACACCGGGGAGCTGTTTTTT. The rearrangement uses TRBV5-5 and TRBJ2-2; D unclear. V dropped 2 bases and J dropped 0 bases, with 17 bases sitting between them. Germline lookup yields CDR1 SGHKS and CDR2 YYEKEE (reference sequence). The CDR3 is 18 amino acids.

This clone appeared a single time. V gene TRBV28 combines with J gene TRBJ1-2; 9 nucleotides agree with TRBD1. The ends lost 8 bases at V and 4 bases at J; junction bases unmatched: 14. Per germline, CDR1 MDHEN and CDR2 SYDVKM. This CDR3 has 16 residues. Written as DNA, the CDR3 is TGTGCCAGCGGAGAGGCCGGGACAGGGCGCGTCTATGGCTACACCTTC. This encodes CASGEAGTGRVYGYTF.

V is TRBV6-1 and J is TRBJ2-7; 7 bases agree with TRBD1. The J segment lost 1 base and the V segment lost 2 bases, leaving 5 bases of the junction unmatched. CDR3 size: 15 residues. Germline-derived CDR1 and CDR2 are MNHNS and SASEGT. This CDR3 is CASSERQGRSYEQYF. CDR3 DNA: TGTGCCAGCAGTGAACGACAGGGAAGGTCCTACGAGCAGTACTTC.

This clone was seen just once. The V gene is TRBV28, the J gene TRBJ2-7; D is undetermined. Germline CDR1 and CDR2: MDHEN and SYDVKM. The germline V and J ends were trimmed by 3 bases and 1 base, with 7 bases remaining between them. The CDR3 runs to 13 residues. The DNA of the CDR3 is TGTGCCAGCAGTTTTGGCGGATCCTACGAGCAGTACTTC. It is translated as CASSFGGSYEQYF.

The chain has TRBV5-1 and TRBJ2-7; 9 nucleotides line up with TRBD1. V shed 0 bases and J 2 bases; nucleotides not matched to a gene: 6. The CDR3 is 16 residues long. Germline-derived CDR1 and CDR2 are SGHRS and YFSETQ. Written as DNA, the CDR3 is TGCGCCAGCAGCTTGGCCCCGGGACAGGGCACCTACGAGCAGTACTTC. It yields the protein CASSLAPGQGTYEQYF.

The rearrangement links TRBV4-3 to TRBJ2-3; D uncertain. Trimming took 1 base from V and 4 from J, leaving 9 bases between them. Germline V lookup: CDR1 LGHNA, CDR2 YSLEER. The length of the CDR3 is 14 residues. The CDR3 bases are TGCGCCAGCAGCCAAGGCTGGAGTTCAGATACGCAGTATTTT. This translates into CASSQGWSSDTQYF.

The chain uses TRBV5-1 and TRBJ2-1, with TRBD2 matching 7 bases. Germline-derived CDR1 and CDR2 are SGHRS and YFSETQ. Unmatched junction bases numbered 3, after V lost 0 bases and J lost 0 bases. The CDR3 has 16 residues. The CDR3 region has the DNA TGCGCCAGCAGCTTGGGGACTAGACTCTCCTACAATGAGCAGTTCTTC. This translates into CASSLGTRLSYNEQFF. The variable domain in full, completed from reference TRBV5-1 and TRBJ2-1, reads KAGVTQTPRYLIKTRGQQVTLSCSPISGHRSVSWYQQTPGQGLQFLFEYFSETQRNKGNFPGRFSGRQFSNSRSEMNVSTLELGDSALYLCASSLGTRLSYNEQFFGPGTRLTVL.

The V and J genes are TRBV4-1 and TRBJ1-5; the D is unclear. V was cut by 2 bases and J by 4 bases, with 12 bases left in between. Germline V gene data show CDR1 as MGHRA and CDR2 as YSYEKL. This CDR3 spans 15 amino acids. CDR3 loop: CASSQTEGLNQPQHF. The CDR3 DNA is TGCGCCAGCAGCCAAACCGAGGGCTTAAATCAGCCCCAGCATTTT.

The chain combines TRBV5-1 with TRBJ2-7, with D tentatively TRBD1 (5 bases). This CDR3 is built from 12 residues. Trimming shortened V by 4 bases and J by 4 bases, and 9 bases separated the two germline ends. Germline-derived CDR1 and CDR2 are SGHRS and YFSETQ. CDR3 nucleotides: TGCGCCAGCAGCCCTGACAGATACGAGCAGTACTTC. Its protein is CASSPDRYEQYF.

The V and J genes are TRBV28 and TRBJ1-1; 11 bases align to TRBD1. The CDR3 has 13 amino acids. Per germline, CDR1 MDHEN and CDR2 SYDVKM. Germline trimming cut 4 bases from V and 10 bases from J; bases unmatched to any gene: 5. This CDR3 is CASSYPGQGGAFF. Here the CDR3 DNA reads TGTGCCAGCAGTTACCCGGGACAGGGGGGAGCTTTCTTT.